This TCR beta chain emerged from a study of Ad26.COV2.S vaccination and SARS-CoV-2 variants (dated by TCRdb to about 2021). A note on the overall study: Donors in the vaccine arm were drawn from COV1001, a phase I-IIa trial of Ad26.COV2.S in healthy adults that was multicentre, randomized, double-blind and placebo-controlled. Ad26.COV2.S was administered intramuscularly at a dose of 5x10^10 or 1x10^11 viral particles, either as one shot or as two shots given 56 days apart. Sequencing of the TCRbeta repertoire served to evaluate the specificity and breadth of SARS-CoV-2-reactive T cell receptors following Ad26.COV2.S vaccination. A total of around 32 samples were included in the TCR-sequenced set, comprising roughly 19 Ad26.COV2.S vaccine recipients, 5 placebo recipients and 8 SARS-CoV-2 convalescent individuals. Trial participants were randomized into five groups of five, in which low-dose or high-dose Ad26.COV2.S was given once or twice, or placebo was given on both occasions. Blinding of investigators to trial group allocation was maintained during experiments and outcome assessment.

Per the publication, the treatment or condition label means: some 19 received Ad26.COV2.S at low or high dose, single or two shots; several received placebo; per-sample allocation not given. For vaccine and placebo recipients, the sequenced repertoires came from samples collected on day 63 after the first injection. Cohort 1b enrolled roughly 25 adults aged 18-55 years at a single site in Boston, USA, between 29 July and 7 August 2020. Ad26.COV2.S was a replication-incompetent adenovirus type 26 vector that expressed a prefusion-stabilized SARS-CoV-2 spike protein derived from the original Wuhan strain. Note on this clone: The specificity of this receptor is unknown. No much larger clonotype is one base removed from it; base qualities were not supplied.

TCRbeta CDR3 regions were sequenced with the immunoSEQ Assay. After extraction, genomic DNA underwent amplification by bias-controlled multiplex PCR, followed by high-throughput sequencing. For the original study's pipeline: To quantify the absolute abundance of each unique TCRbeta CDR3 region, sequences were collapsed and filtered. T cell fraction was estimated by normalizing TCRbeta template counts to usable DNA, with usable DNA measured through amplification of reference genes found in all nucleated cells. Repertoire TCRs were annotated as SARS-CoV-2-specific by exact matching of V gene, CDR3 amino acid sequence and J gene to a known reactive TCR set. The reference SARS-CoV-2 TCR set was obtained from MIRA and was filtered for enrichment in COVID-19-positive ImmuneCODE repertoires, whereby public or cross-reactive TCRs were removed. Based on the MIRA antigens, annotated TCRs were further analysed at the level of specific ORF or position within ORF. Breadth was defined as annotated unique rearrangements over total unique productive rearrangements; depth was the summed frequency of those rearrangements. Group comparisons of TCR breadth used two-sided Wilcoxon rank-sum tests. TCRdb limited this immuneACCESS table to in-frame rearrangements with V and J called. A share of clones is missing; checked studies link under half to unresolved V genes, and the rest is unexplained. V and J calls plus clone size are reproduced from that table; the DNA served to infer D and trimming. The sample table contains about 430,000 clones; only one count was recorded for 90% of them. About 12% of the sample rests with the top ten.

Points the paper makes about the study in general: The study was not powered to compare responses between vaccine doses or regimens. Non-spike TCR breadth was comparable between vaccine and placebo recipients, consistent with the vaccine containing only spike. Spike-specific TCR breadth was higher in Ad26.COV2.S recipients than in placebo recipients (P = 0.0014). After vaccination, substantial breadth of spike-specific CD8+ and CD4+ T cell responses was reported. It was noted by the authors that total T cell responses may have been underestimated by the TCR breadth and depth analyses.

Its CDR3 holds 14 amino acids, cysteine through phenylalanine. Just the 42-base CDR3 DNA is kept, in frame starting at base 1. Trimming takes 5 bases off V and 3 bases off J; junction bases not matched to a gene: 7. In the germline V gene (reference sequence), CDR1 corresponds to MNHEY and CDR2 to SMNVEV. The sample in question was peripheral blood, obtained in a trial of Ad26.COV2.S vaccine versus placebo. Recombination connected TRBV27 to TRBJ2-7, with TRBD1 identical over 7 junction bases. This receptor was identified in a person between 18 and 65 years old who received the Ad26.COV2.S COVID-19 vaccine or a placebo. The CDR3 protein: CASSPGTVLYEQYF. The sequenced DNA is TGTGCCAGCAGTCCGGGGACAGTCCTCTACGAGCAGTACTTC.